The TCR beta chain described here comes from a study of T cell changes during pregnancy in multiple sclerosis. This clone occurred once. The protocol was immunoSEQ multiplex PCR, while the TCRdb copy is restricted to in-frame clones and leaves out a portion. The data contain about 83,000 clones, 91% of them singletons. The receptor comes from a female donor in good health, serving as a control in a pregnancy study. Some clones in this sample may be carry-over from other donors' samples. The source material was PBMCs, sampled in the first trimester of pregnancy.

CDR3 nucleotides: TGTGCCAGCAGTTCTAGCGGTCCTAGGGATACGCAGTATTTT. As protein: CASSSSGPRDTQYF. The chain uses TRBV2 and TRBJ2-3; 7 bases are shared with TRBD2. The CDR3 totals 14 residues. CDR1 and CDR2 from the germline V gene are SNHLY and FYNNEI. V shed 5 bases, J shed 6 bases, and the junction held 8 bases outside the gene matches.